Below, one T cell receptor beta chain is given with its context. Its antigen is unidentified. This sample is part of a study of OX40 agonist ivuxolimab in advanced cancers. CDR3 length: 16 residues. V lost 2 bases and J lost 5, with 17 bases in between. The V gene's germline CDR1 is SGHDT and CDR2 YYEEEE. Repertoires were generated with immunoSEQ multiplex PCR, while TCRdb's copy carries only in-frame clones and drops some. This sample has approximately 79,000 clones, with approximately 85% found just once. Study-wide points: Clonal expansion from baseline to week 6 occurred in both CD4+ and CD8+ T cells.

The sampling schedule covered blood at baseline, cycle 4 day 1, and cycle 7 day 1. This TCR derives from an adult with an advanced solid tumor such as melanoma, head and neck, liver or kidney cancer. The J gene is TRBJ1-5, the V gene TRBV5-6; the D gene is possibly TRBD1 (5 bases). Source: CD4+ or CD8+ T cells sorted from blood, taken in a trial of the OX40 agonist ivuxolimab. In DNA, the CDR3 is TGTGCCAGCAGCTTTGGGCTTGGGGAGGGGCATCAGCCCCAGCATTTT. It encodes CASSFGLGEGHQPQHF.